This T cell receptor (beta chain) was sequenced in a study of blood T cell repertoires in COVID-19. Study context: There were acute and convalescent COVID-19 samples, and they came from the United States, Italy and Spain. In each case, the material was cDNA or gDNA derived from T cells, B-cell-depleted T cells, or PBMCs.

The junction had 11 bases not matched to a gene; V was cut back by 7 bases and J by 5 bases. Germline-derived CDR1 and CDR2 are MNHEY and SVGAGI. The CDR3 spans 15 residues. As processed by the authors: Estimation of nucleated cell counts was performed using reference gene primer amplification. TCRdb's table, derived via immunoSEQ multiplex PCR, lists solely in-frame clones and lacks some. Clone size and the V and J calls come from that table; the DNA yielded D and trimming. The sample carries more than 15,000 clones, 75% to 95% recorded once. Sequencing was carried out using peripheral blood. V usage is TRBV6-5 and J usage is TRBJ2-7; 10 bases agree with TRBD2. This clonotype was obtained from a human donor in a cohort sampled during active COVID-19. CDR3 protein: CASTRLAGPVNEQYV. In DNA, the CDR3 is TGTGCCAGCACTCGACTAGCGGGCCCCGTCAACGAGCAGTACGTC.